These 7 T cell receptor beta chains were sequenced from one sample in a study of blood T cells in healthy people across ages. Primers used in a second PCR of about 7 to 12 cycles were a sample-barcoded 5' primer and a J-beta primer mix. TCRdb reprocessed the 5' RACE reads with MiXCR, giving one entry per CDR3 protein. The sample holds about 830,000 distinct CDR3 sequences, 62% seen once. Sequences were obtained from blood. Every receptor here comes from a man between 25 and 39 years old in good health.

This chain joins TRBV12-3 or TRBV12-4 and TRBJ2-1; no clear D. V dropped 2 bases and J dropped 13 bases, with 15 bases sitting between them. The CDR3 is 13 residues long. The CDR3 protein is CASSLPREETQFF. CDR3 in DNA: TGTGCCAGCAGTTTACCCCGCGAGGAGACCCAGTTCTTC.

This clonotype was observed once. This chain connects TRBV18 to TRBJ1-4; D remains unclear. Trimming removed 2 bases from V and 7 bases from J, with 8 bases in between. This CDR3 is 13 amino acids long. CDR1 is KGHSH, CDR2 LQKENI, per germline. This CDR3 reads CASSPSIGEKLFF. The CDR3 DNA is TGTGCCAGCTCACCAAGTATAGGTGAAAAACTGTTTTTT.

This chain uses TRBV7-9 with TRBJ2-1, with a possible D match to TRBD2 (5 bases). Germline CDR1 SEHNR, CDR2 FQNEAQ (reference sequence). This CDR3 has 14 amino acids. With 7 bases removed from V and 5 bases from J, the gap between germline ends came to 15 bases. The CDR3 sequence is CASTLGLGDNEQFF. The CDR3, as DNA: TGTGCCAGCACCCTAGGACTCGGAGACAATGAGCAGTTCTTC.

The chain carries TRBV9 and TRBJ1-2, with 7 bases that match TRBD1. The germline CDR1 and CDR2 sequences are SGDLS and YYNGEE. V gave up 4 bases and J gave up 6 bases; unmatched junction bases: 12. The CDR3 is made up of 15 amino acids. The CDR3 region has the DNA TGTGCCAGCAGCACCACCCCCAGACAGGGCGATGGCTACACCTTC. This translates into CASSTTPRQGDGYTF.

The chain combines TRBV20-1 with TRBJ1-2, with D uncertain. V gave up 8 bases and J gave up 0 bases, with 4 bases separating them. Germline CDR1 DFQATT, CDR2 SNEGSKA (reference sequence). CDR3 length: 10 residues. For the CDR3, the DNA is TGCAGTAATGCTAACTATGGCTACACCTTC. It codes for CSNANYGYTF.

The chain joins TRBV6-6 to TRBJ2-4; D is possibly TRBD2 (6 bases). The assigned J gene may be wrong: the sequence end matches TRBJ2-7 better. This CDR3 spans 16 amino acids. Germline assignment: CDR1 MNHNY and CDR2 SVGAGI (reference sequence). The CDR3 DNA reads as TGTGCCAGCTGTTCCCAGGTTTGGGGGGATTCCTACGAGCAGTACTTC. Translated: CASCSQVWGDSYEQYF.

The chain recombines TRBV28 with TRBJ1-1; TRBD1 matches at 8 bases. J lost 2 bases, V lost 3 bases, and 5 bases had no gene match. The CDR3 is made up of 15 amino acids. In germline, CDR1 is MDHEN, CDR2 SYDVKM. The CDR3 DNA follows: TGTGCCAGCAGTTTCTTCGGACAGGGTAACACTGAAGCTTTCTTT. It encodes CASSFFGQGNTEAFF.